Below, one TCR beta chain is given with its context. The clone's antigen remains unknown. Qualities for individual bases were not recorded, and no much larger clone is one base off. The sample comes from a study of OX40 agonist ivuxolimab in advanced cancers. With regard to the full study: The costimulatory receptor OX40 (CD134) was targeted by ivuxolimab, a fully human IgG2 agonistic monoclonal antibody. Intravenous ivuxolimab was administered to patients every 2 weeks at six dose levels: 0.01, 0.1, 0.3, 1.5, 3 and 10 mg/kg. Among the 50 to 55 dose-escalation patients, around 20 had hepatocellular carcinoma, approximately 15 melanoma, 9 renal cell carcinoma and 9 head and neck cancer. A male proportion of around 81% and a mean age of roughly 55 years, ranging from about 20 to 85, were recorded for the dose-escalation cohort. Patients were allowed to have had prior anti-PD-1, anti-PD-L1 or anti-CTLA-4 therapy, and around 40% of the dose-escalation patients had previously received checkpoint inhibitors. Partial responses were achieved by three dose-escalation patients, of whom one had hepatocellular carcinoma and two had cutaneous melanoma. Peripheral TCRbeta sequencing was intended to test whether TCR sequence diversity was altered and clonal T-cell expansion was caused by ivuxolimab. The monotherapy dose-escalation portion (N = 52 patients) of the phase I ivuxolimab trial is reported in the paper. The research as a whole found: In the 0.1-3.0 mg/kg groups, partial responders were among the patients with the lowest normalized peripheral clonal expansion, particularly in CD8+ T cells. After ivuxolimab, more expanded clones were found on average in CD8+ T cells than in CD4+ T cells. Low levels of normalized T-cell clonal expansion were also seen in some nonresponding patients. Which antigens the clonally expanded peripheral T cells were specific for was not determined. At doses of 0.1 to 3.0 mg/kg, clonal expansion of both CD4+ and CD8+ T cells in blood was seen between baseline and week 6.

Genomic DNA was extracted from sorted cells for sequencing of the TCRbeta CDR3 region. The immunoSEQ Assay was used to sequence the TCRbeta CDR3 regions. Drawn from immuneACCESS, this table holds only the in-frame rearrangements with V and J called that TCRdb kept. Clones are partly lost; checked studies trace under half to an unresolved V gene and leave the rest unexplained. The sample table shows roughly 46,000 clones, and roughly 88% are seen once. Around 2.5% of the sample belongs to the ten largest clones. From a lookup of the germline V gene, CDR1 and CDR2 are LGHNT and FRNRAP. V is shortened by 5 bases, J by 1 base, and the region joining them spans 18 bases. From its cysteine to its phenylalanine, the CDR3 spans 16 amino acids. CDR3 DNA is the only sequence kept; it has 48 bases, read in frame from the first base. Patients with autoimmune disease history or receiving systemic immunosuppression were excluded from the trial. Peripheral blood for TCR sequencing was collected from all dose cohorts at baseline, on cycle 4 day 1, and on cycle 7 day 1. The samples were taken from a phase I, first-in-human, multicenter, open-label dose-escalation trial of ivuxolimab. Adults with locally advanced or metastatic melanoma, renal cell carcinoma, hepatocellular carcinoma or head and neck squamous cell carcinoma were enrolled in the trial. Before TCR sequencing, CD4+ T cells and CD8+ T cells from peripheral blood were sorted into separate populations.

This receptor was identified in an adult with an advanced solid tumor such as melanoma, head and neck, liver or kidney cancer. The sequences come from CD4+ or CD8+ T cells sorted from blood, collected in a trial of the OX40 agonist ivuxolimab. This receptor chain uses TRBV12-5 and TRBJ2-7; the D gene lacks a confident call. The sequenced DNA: TGTGCTAGTGGTCCCGGCGTAGCCACTATTTCCTACGAGCAGTACTTC. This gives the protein CASGPGVATISYEQYF.